Following are 18 T cell receptor beta chains from one sample sequenced in a study of PD-L1 blockade in urothelial cancer (dated by TCRdb to between 2016 and 2019). The receptor library was made with the immunoSEQ multiplex PCR assay. TCRdb retrieved this table from immuneACCESS and kept in-frame rearrangements only. Not all clones are present; in checked studies, unresolved V genes account for under half, and no reason is known for the remainder. In all, the sample holds approximately 110,000 clones, and under 85% of those were seen once. The ten largest make up about 2.2% of the sample. This specimen was PBMCs, taken around atezolizumab (anti-PD-L1) treatment. Source of these receptors: a man aged 50 or older with urothelial cancer.

CDR3: CASSYAGVNEQFF. The DNA for the CDR3 is TGTGCCAGCAGCTATGCAGGGGTCAATGAGCAGTTCTTC. The chain has TRBV28 and TRBJ2-1; possible D gene TRBD1, 6 bases. This CDR3 is built from 13 residues. Germline CDR1 is MDHEN and CDR2 is SYDVKM. V was pared by 6 bases and J by 6 bases, with 12 bases between.

This clone was counted a few times. V gene TRBV30 combines with J gene TRBJ1-6, with a possible D match to TRBD1 (5 bases). The CDR3 spans 12 residues. CDR1 GTSNPN and CDR2 SVGIG come from the germline V gene (reference sequence). V was trimmed by 5 bases and J by 7 bases, leaving 9 bases between them. Written as DNA, the CDR3 is TGTGCCTGGGATCACAGGAATTCACCCCTCCACTTT. Amino acid sequence: CAWDHRNSPLHF.

The chain is built from TRBV9 and TRBJ2-1, with D unresolved. Trimming cost V 4 bases and J 7 bases, with 12 bases left between them. Germline CDR1 reads SGDLS; CDR2 reads YYNGEE. The CDR3 totals 13 residues. In nucleotides, the CDR3 is TGTGCCAGCAGCCTTCAAACTACGAATGAGCAGTTCTTC. Its translation is CASSLQTTNEQFF.

By share, this clone ranks as medium-sized. The chain joins TRBV18 to TRBJ1-1; 10 bases line up with TRBD1. J gave up 1 base and V 3 bases, and 8 bases lay outside the gene matches. CDR1 is KGHSH, CDR2 LQKENI, per germline. CDR3 length: 17 amino acids. CDR3 in amino acids: CASSPWGTGAGNTEAFF. DNA of the CDR3: TGTGCCAGCTCACCGTGGGGGACAGGGGCAGGGAACACTGAAGCTTTCTTT.

CDR3: CASSATGQGMNQPQHF. The CDR3 DNA reads TGTGCCAGCAGTGCAACGGGACAGGGGATGAATCAGCCCCAGCATTTT. This chain links TRBV6-1 with TRBJ1-5; the match to TRBD1 covers 10 bases. With 4 bases clipped from V and 4 bases from J, the junction kept 7 bases outside the gene matches. The CDR3 has 16 amino acids. Germline V gives CDR1 MNHNS, CDR2 SASEGT.

This chain links TRBV7-3 with TRBJ1-1; D is ambiguous. Germline V gene data show CDR1 as SGHTA and CDR2 as FQGTGA. V was cut by 1 base and J by 1 base, with 13 bases left in between. This CDR3 contains 16 residues. The CDR3 bases are TGTGCCAGCAGCTTAATACCCGCCCCAGAGAACACTGAAGCTTTCTTT. Its protein product is CASSLIPAPENTEAFF.

This clone was recorded a few times. V gene TRBV19 combines with J gene TRBJ1-6, with D perhaps TRBD1 (5 bases). V lost 2 bases, J lost 12 bases, and 5 bases lay in between. CDR3 size: 11 residues. From germline, CDR1 is LNHDA and CDR2 SQIVND (reference sequence). CDR3 protein: CASSIRGPLHF. Written as DNA, the CDR3 is TGTGCCAGTAGTATAAGGGGACCCCTCCACTTT.

The gene calls are TRBV7-9 and TRBJ2-5; 12 positions match TRBD2. In germline, CDR1 is SEHNR, CDR2 FQNEAQ (reference sequence). Germline trimming cut 5 bases from V and 4 bases from J; bases unmatched to any gene: 14. The length of the CDR3 is 18 residues. Here the CDR3 DNA reads TGTGCCAGCAGCCCCCGCTGGGGGGGACTAGCGGGCTTAGAGACCCAGTACTTC. Translation: CASSPRWGGLAGLETQYF.

The J gene is TRBJ2-5, the V gene TRBV5-4, with 10 bases fitting TRBD2. This CDR3 comprises 17 residues. The junction had 11 bases not matched to a gene; V was cut back by 5 bases and J by 1 base. Germline-derived CDR1 and CDR2 are SGHNT and YYREEE (reference sequence). The CDR3 loop reads CASSPTTTSGPQETQYF. CDR3 coding DNA: TGTGCCAGCAGTCCGACGACGACTAGCGGGCCCCAAGAGACCCAGTACTTC.

The CDR3 DNA reads TGTGCCAGTAGTATCCGGGACAGGGGCACTGAAGCTTTCTTT. It translates to CASSIRDRGTEAFF. This chain connects TRBV19 to TRBJ1-1; 10 positions agree with TRBD1. The CDR3 contains 14 residues. Germline CDR1 is LNHDA and CDR2 is SQIVND (reference sequence). The junction had 2 bases not matched to a gene; V was cut back by 3 bases and J by 4 bases.

The rearrangement joins TRBV19 to TRBJ2-7; unclear D gene. Trimming removed 6 bases from V and 4 bases from J, with 10 bases in between. This CDR3 contains 12 residues. From germline, CDR1 is LNHDA and CDR2 SQIVND (reference sequence). For the CDR3, the DNA is TGTGCCAGTAGGGGCAGCCCGTACGAGCAGTACTTC. The encoded protein is CASRGSPYEQYF.

V gene TRBV7-3 combines with J gene TRBJ2-7, with 9 bases identical to TRBD2. J gave up 2 bases and V 2 bases, and 1 base lay outside the gene matches. Germline CDR1 and CDR2: SGHTA and FQGTGA. This CDR3 spans 14 amino acids. Here the CDR3 reads CASSLAGGPYEQYF. As DNA, the CDR3 is TGTGCCAGCAGCTTAGCGGGAGGGCCCTACGAGCAGTACTTC.

This clone occurred a few times. The chain carries TRBV27 and TRBJ1-5, with 10 positions matching TRBD1. Per germline, CDR1 MNHEY and CDR2 SMNVEV (reference sequence). J was trimmed by 7 bases and V by 6 bases; bases with no gene match: 6. The CDR3 is made up of 14 amino acids. CDR3 in amino acids: CASSRQGAGQPQHF. CDR3 in DNA: TGTGCCAGCAGCCGACAGGGGGCCGGGCAGCCCCAGCATTTT.

The rearrangement uses TRBV2 and TRBJ2-1, with 11 bases fitting TRBD2. With V trimmed by 4 bases and J by 3 bases, 5 bases remained unmatched. CDR1 is SNHLY, CDR2 FYNNEI, per germline. The CDR3 length is 16 residues. This CDR3 is CASSARGTSGYNEQFF. CDR3 nucleotide sequence: TGTGCCAGCAGTGCCAGGGGGACTAGCGGCTACAATGAGCAGTTCTTC. Complete variable domain (other parts from reference TRBV2 and TRBJ2-1): EPEVTQTPSHQVTQMGQEVILRCVPISNHLYFYWYRQILGQKVEFLVSFYNNEISEKSEIFDDQFSVERPDGSNFTLKIRSTKLEDSAMYFCASSARGTSGYNEQFFGPGTRLTVL.

The sample holds a few counts of this clone. The chain links TRBV6-1 to TRBJ2-2; D perhaps matches TRBD2 (6 bases). CDR1 is MNHNS, CDR2 SASEGT, per germline. V lost 2 bases, J lost 7 bases, and 17 bases lay in between. The CDR3 has 16 amino acids. CDR3 in amino acids: CASSEIVGADYGELFF. The DNA for the CDR3 is TGTGCCAGCAGTGAAATAGTAGGAGCGGACTACGGGGAGCTGTTTTTT.

This clone was counted many times. This chain connects TRBV7-6 to TRBJ2-4; tentative D call: TRBD2 (5 bases). This CDR3 has 17 amino acids. The germline CDR1 and CDR2 sequences are SGHVS and FNYEAQ. V was cut by 6 bases and J by 0 bases, with 18 bases left in between. The DNA for the CDR3 is TGTGCCAGCAGTCCCTTTCCAGCGGAGCTAGCCAAAAACATTCAGTACTTC. The encoded protein is CASSPFPAELAKNIQYF.

The chain couples TRBV7-3 to TRBJ1-4; weak D call: TRBD1 (6 bases). The CDR3 extends over 15 amino acids. The V and J ends lost 1 base and 3 bases respectively, with 9 bases between them. From germline, CDR1 is SGHTA and CDR2 FQGTGA. CDR3 sequence (DNA): TGTGCCAGCAGCTTAAACAGGGTGCCTAATGAAAAACTGTTTTTT. It translates to CASSLNRVPNEKLFF. Together with reference TRBV7-3 and TRBJ1-4, the CDR3 gives the full variable domain: GAGVSQTPSNKVTEKGKYVELRCDPISGHTALYWYRQSLGQGPEFLIYFQGTGAADDSGLPNDRFFAVRPEGSVSTLKIQRTERGDSAVYLCASSLNRVPNEKLFFGSGTQLSVL.

This sequence joins TRBV29-1 and TRBJ2-2; 9 bases fit TRBD1. This CDR3 has 13 amino acids. Germline trimming cut 7 bases from V and 3 bases from J; bases unmatched to any gene: 3. The germline gives CDR1 SQVTM, CDR2 ANQGSEA. The DNA of the CDR3 is TGCAGCGCGGGACAGGGTTACACCGGGGAGCTGTTTTTT. It codes for CSAGQGYTGELFF.